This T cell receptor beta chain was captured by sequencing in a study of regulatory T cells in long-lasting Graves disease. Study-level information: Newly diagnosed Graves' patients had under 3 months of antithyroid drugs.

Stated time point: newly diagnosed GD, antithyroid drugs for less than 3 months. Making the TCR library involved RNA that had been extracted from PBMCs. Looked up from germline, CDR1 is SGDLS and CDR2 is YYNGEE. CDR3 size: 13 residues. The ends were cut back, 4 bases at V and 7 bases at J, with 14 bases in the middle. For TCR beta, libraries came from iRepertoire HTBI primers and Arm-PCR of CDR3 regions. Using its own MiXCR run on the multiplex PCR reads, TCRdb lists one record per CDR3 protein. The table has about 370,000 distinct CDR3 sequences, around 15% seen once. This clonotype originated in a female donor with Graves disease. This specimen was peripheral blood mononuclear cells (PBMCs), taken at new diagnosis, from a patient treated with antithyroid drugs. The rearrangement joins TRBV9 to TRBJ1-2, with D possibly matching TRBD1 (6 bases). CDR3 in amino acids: CASSFRGGGGYTF. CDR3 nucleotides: TGTGCCAGCAGCTTCAGGGGAGGTGGTGGCTACACCTTC.